This T cell receptor beta chain was sequenced during a study of post-analysis software for immune sequencing data. Study-wide context: Relapsing-remitting, secondary progressive and progressive-relapsing multiple sclerosis were all included among the disease courses. Study conclusions and caveats: A handful of TRBV segments appeared more often in patients than in controls, and TRBV5-6, TRBV5-1 and TRBV20-1 were among these. A significant reduction in normalized Chao1 diversity was observed in multiple sclerosis patients versus controls.

A word on this clonotype: Its cognate antigen is unknown.

The ends lost 4 bases at V and 4 bases at J; junction bases unmatched: 4. Germline loops: CDR1 LGHDT, CDR2 YNNKEL (reference sequence). This CDR3 has 15 amino acids. Tagging with unique molecular identifiers was a feature of the TCR beta cDNA libraries. TCRdb ran MiXCR on the PCR reads and lists one entry per CDR3 protein. The repertoire consists of approximately 460,000 distinct CDR3 sequences, with under 55% occurring once and the leading ten covering 12%. The sample was blood. This receptor was taken from a girl between 10 and 17 years old with multiple sclerosis. The genes are TRBV3-1 and TRBJ2-7, with TRBD2 identical over 13 bases. CDR3 sequence reads: CASSPGTSGVYEQYF. The CDR3, as DNA: TGTGCCAGCAGCCCCGGGACTAGCGGGGTTTACGAGCAGTACTTC.